These 6 T cell receptor beta chains were sequenced from one sample in a study of CD8 T cell repertoires and HIV-1 epitope variants. Their cognate antigens are unknown. Repertoires were generated with immunoSEQ multiplex PCR, while TCRdb's copy carries only in-frame clones and drops some. The table lists about 4,800 clones, approximately 71% of them singletons. The sequenced sample was cultured CD8+ T cells derived from PBMCs. Receptor source: a male donor with HIV.

CDR3: CASSFGLAVLGNTGELFF. DNA for the CDR3: TGTGCCAGCAGTTTTGGGCTAGCGGTTCTCGGCAACACCGGGGAGCTGTTTTTT. The V and J genes are TRBV27 and TRBJ2-2; TRBD2 aligns across 7 bases. Losses at the gene ends were 3 bases for V and 2 bases for J; bases not matched to a gene: 12. The CDR3 spans 18 residues. Looked up from germline, CDR1 is MNHEY and CDR2 is SMNVEV (reference sequence).

The chain links TRBV28 to TRBJ1-1, with 11 bases that match TRBD1. The CDR3 covers 16 residues. The germline V gene encodes CDR1 MDHEN and CDR2 SYDVKM. Trimming cost V 5 bases and J 3 bases; bases outside gene matches: 8. CDR3 region: CASSPWTGGADTEAFF. The CDR3 region has the DNA TGTGCCAGCAGTCCCTGGACAGGGGGCGCGGACACTGAAGCTTTCTTT.

This clone has a handful of counts. The chain is built from TRBV6-6 and TRBJ1-1; the D is unclear. Per germline, CDR1 MNHNY and CDR2 SVGAGI (reference sequence). Between the trimmed V and J ends, which lost 2 bases and 8 bases, there was a span of 15 bases. This CDR3 region has 14 residues. The CDR3 reads CASSYGLGGVEAFF. In DNA, the CDR3 is TGTGCCAGCAGTTACGGGCTAGGCGGGGTCGAAGCTTTCTTT.

J is TRBJ2-7 and V is TRBV29-1; the D is unclear. The CDR3 runs to 13 residues. The ends were cut back, 6 bases at V and 7 bases at J, with 19 bases in the middle. Germline lookup yields CDR1 SQVTM and CDR2 ANQGSEA. CDR3 DNA sequence: TGCAGCGTCGCCTCCCCGGGCAGCTCTGAGCAGTACTTC. Translating gives CSVASPGSSEQYF.

The chain couples TRBV2 to TRBJ1-6, with TRBD1 as a possible D gene (5 bases). V was clipped by 6 bases and J by 6 bases, with 15 bases between them. Germline V gives CDR1 SNHLY, CDR2 FYNNEI. This CDR3 has 15 residues. The CDR3 DNA is TGTGCCAGCAGCCGTCTGGGGACCTTTAATTCACCCCTCCACTTT. As protein: CASSRLGTFNSPLHF.

This chain connects TRBV27 to TRBJ1-5, with D unresolved. CDR3 size: 14 residues. Trimming took off 3 bases at V and 1 base at J, with 7 bases between the two ends. Germline V gene sequence: CDR1 MNHEY, CDR2 SMNVEV (reference sequence). The CDR3 loop is CASSFRGSNQPQHF. Here the CDR3 DNA reads TGTGCCAGCAGTTTTCGAGGGAGCAATCAGCCCCAGCATTTT.